Judged by abundance, the clone carrying this T cell receptor (beta chain) is medium-sized (0.01 to 0.1%). No antigen is known for it. The study, taken as a whole, reports: Tumor Tregs overlapped most with tumor, then blood, naive CD4+ cells. The TCR gene usage of tumor memory CD4+ T cells clustered together with blood and lymph node memory CD4+ cells and with lymph node naive CD4+ cells.

J gave up 4 bases and V 4 bases, and 11 bases lay outside the gene matches. Germline CDR1 reads SGHTA; CDR2 reads FQGNSA. The CDR3 consists of 17 residues. Tregs were sorted as CD4+CD25+CD127-/low cells. Full-length variable regions came from constant-region reverse primers plus semi-nested Nested Universal Primer A PCR. MiXCR was run by TCRdb on the 5' RACE reads, yielding one entry per CDR3 protein. The table includes about 43,000 distinct CDR3 sequences, roughly 20% detected once. The sequencing input was Tregs sorted from a lymph node. This sequence was found in a female donor with breast cancer. V is TRBV7-2 and J is TRBJ2-3; 10 nucleotides align to TRBD2. The CDR3 sequence: CASSSFPSGSKSDTQYF. CDR3 bases: TGTGCCAGCAGCTCCTTTCCTAGCGGGAGTAAGTCAGATACGCAGTATTTT.